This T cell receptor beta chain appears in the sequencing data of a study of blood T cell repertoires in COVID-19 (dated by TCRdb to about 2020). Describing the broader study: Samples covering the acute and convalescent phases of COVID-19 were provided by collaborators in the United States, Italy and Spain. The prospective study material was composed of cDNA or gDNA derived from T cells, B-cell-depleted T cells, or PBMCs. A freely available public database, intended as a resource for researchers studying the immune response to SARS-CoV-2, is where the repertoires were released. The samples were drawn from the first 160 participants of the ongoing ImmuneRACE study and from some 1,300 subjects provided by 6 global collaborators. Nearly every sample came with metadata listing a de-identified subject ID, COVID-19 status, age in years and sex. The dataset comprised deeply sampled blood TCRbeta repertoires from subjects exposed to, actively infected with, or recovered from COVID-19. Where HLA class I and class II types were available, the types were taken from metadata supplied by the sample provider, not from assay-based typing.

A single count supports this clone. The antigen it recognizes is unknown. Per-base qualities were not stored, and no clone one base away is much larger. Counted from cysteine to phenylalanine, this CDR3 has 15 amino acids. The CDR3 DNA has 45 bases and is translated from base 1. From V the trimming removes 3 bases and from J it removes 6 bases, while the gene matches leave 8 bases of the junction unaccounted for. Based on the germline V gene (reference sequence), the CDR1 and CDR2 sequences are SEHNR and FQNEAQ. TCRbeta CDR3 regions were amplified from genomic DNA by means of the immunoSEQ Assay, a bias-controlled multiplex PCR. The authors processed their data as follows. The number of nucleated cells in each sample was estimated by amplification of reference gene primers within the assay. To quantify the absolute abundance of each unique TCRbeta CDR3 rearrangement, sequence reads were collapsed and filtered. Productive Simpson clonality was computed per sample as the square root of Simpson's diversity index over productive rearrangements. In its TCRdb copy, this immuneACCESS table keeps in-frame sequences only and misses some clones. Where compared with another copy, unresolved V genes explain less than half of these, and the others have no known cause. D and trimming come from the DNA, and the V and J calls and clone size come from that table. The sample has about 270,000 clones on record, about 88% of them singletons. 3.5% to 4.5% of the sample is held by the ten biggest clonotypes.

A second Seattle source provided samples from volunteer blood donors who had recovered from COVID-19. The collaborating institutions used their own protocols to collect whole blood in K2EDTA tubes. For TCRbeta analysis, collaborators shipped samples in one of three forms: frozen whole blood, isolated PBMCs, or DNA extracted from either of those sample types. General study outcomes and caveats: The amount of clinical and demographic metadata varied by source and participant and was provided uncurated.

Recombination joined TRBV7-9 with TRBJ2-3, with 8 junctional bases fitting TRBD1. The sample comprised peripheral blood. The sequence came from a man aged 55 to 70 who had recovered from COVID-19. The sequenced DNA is TGTGCCAGCAGCTTCCCGGGACAGGTTGTGGATACGCAGTATTTT. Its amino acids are CASSFPGQVVDTQYF.